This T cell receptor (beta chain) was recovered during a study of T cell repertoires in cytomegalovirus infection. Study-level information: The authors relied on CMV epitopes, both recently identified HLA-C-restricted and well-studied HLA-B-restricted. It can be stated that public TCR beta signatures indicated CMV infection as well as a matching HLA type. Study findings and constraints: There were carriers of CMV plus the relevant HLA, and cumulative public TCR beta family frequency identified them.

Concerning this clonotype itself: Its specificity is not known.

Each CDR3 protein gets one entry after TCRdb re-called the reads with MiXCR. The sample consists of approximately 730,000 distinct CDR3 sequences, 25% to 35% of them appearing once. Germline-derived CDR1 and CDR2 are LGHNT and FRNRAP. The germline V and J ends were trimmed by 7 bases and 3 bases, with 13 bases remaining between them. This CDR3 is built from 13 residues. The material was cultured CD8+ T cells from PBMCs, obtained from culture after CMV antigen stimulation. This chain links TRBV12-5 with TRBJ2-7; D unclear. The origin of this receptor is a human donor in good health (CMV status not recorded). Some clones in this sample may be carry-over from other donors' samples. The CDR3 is CASDRVKCYEQYF. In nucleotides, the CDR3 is TGTGCTAGTGACCGGGTGAAGTGCTACGAGCAGTACTTC.